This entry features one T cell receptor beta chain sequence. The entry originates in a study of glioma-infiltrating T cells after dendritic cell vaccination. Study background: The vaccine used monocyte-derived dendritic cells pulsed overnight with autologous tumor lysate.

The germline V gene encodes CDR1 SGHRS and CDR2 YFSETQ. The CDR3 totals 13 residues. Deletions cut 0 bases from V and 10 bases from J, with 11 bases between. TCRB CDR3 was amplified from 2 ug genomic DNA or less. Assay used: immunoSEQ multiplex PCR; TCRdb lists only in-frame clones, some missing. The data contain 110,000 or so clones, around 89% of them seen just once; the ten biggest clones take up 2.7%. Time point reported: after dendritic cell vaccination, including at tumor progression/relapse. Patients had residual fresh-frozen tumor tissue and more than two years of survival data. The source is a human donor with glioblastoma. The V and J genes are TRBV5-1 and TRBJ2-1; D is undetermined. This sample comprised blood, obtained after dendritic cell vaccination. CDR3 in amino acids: CASSLAPAGEQFF. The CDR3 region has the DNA TGCGCCAGCAGCTTGGCACCAGCCGGGGAGCAGTTCTTC.